This T cell receptor beta chain came from a study of monozygotic twins with inflammatory bowel disease. Turning to this clonotype: Its matching antigen is unknown.

Using the 5' RACE reads, TCRdb records one entry per CDR3 protein without DNA. The table gives a few hundred thousand distinct CDR3 sequences; the top ten clones make up around 1.5% of it. Study observations and caveats: The analysis failed to separate different T cell subtypes. No detectable difference in repertoire similarity separated concordant from discordant twins, possibly as a result of limited power. Especially where disease activity was present, IBD patients had fewer clonotypes in common with others than healthy twins did.

This TCR derives from a human donor with ulcerative colitis or Crohn's disease, or a healthy co-twin of an affected twin (not recorded which). The sequenced material came from blood.

The CDR3 region is CSVETEETQYF. The V call is TRBV29-1, the J call TRBJ2-5. The CDR3 contains 11 residues. CDR1 and CDR2 from the germline V gene are SQVTM and ANQGSEA.